The 7 T cell receptor beta chains reported below all come from one sample, sequenced in a study of T cell repertoires in aging, cancer and after chemotherapy. Amplification of TCR beta used genomic DNA extracted from peripheral blood. A mixed TRB-A/B primer pool amplified rearranged TRB by multiplex touch-down PCR. MiXCR, run by TCRdb on the multiplex PCR reads, gives a single entry per CDR3 protein. In the table there are some 1,300 distinct CDR3 sequences, roughly 60% of which are singletons. The material sequenced was blood. These receptors all stem from a human donor with a blood cancer.

V usage is TRBV6-1 and J usage is TRBJ1-2; D not resolved. The CDR3 runs to 11 residues. CDR1 and CDR2 (germline): MNHNS, SASEGT. The V and J ends lost 3 bases and 4 bases respectively, with 3 bases between them. The CDR3 sequence is CASSEGYGYTF. The CDR3 region has the DNA TGTGCCAGCAGTGAGGGCTATGGCTACACCTTC.

The chain couples TRBV18 to TRBJ2-7, with D uncertain. Trimming took off 2 bases at V and 7 bases at J, with 12 bases between the two ends. The germline gives CDR1 KGHSH, CDR2 LQKENI. This CDR3 has 13 amino acids. Here the CDR3 reads CASSPLSRDEQYF. CDR3 nucleotides: TGTGCCAGCTCACCATTGTCTAGGGATGAGCAGTACTTC.

V and J are TRBV11-1 and TRBJ2-1, with D tentatively TRBD1 or TRBD2 (5 bases each). The closer fit of TRBJ2-7 to the DNA end suggests the J call may be wrong. Germline V gives CDR1 SGHAT, CDR2 FQDESV (reference sequence). The CDR3 runs to 14 residues. CDR3 sequence: CASSLGRDVAEQYF. The CDR3 DNA follows: TGTGCCAGCAGCTTAGGTAGGGACGTAGCCGAGCAGTACTTC.

The V and J genes are TRBV6-6 and TRBJ2-1; 7 nucleotides line up with TRBD2. Trimming took 6 bases from V and 4 from J; bases not matched to a gene: 12. Per the germline V gene, CDR1 is MNHNY and CDR2 is SVGAGI (reference sequence). CDR3 length equals 16 residues. The CDR3 DNA is TGTGCCAGCAGCTCCGGGGGGTGGACGGGGTACAATGAGCAGTTCTTC. Encoded protein: CASSSGGWTGYNEQFF.

The rearrangement joins TRBV5-6 to TRBJ1-5; 9 nucleotides line up with TRBD1. The ends lost 4 bases at V and 3 bases at J; junction bases unmatched: 11. CDR3 length equals 17 residues. The germline V gene encodes CDR1 SGHDT and CDR2 YYEEEE. CDR3 sequence: CASSIGQGHHNNQPQHF. DNA for the CDR3: TGTGCCAGCAGCATCGGACAGGGGCACCATAACAATCAGCCCCAGCATTTT.

The table lists this clonotype with a count of one. DNA of the CDR3: TGTGCCAGCAGTGAAGGGACAGGGGGCGGTCAGCCCCAGCATTTT. Protein: CASSEGTGGGQPQHF. This chain uses TRBV6-1 with TRBJ1-5, with 11 bases matching TRBD1. The V gene end was trimmed by 1 base and the J gene end by 6 bases; junction bases not matched to a gene: 2. Germline CDR1 MNHNS, CDR2 SASEGT. The CDR3 consists of 15 residues.

This chain connects TRBV6-2 or TRBV6-3 to TRBJ1-4; TRBD1 is a possible D gene (5 bases). V was trimmed by 10 bases and J by 8 bases, leaving 20 bases between them. CDR3 size: 14 residues. The V gene's germline CDR1 is MNHEY and CDR2 SVGEGT. In DNA, the CDR3 is TGTGCCATCAAGGACCCAGGGTCGTGGGAAAAACTGTTTTTT. Protein product: CAIKDPGSWEKLFF.